This is a list of T cell receptor beta chains from one sample in a study of CD8+ T cells in alopecia areata. Profiling relied on immunoSEQ multiplex PCR, and the TCRdb table lists in-frame clones only, not all of them. This table has around 140,000 clones, around 51% appearing once. Sequenced material: CD4+ T cells sorted from blood, taken at week 0. All receptors derive from a human donor with alopecia areata. The CDR3 runs from the conserved cysteine through the conserved F or W. Only part of the rows carry a size: once, few, many, or a class if the clone is expanded.

TRBJ1-2 TRBV7-8 NA CASSLGAGDTSYGYTF
TRBJ2-3 TRBV19 NA CASSLAGASDTQYF
TRBJ2-7 TRBV9 few CASSTVGYEQYF
TRBJ2-3 TRBV10-1 many CASSRDGTNTQYF
TRBJ1-1 TRBV7-9 few CASSLAGTVNTEAFF
TRBJ2-1 TRBV7-8 NA CASSTPRPSTNYNEQFF
TRBJ2-5 TRBV30 NA CAWSVGVWETQYF
TRBJ1-3 TRBV6-5 NA CASTGGLSSGNTIYF
TRBJ2-1 TRBV11-1 once CASSPGTSGDNEQFF
TRBJ1-1 TRBV5-1 NA CASSLDRQAFF
TRBJ1-2 TRBV7-9 NA CASSLEAANYGYTF